This T cell receptor (beta chain) was captured by sequencing in a study of T cells in Graves' hyperthyroidism and ophthalmopathy. Stable Graves' hyperthyroidism meant no ophthalmopathy progression within 18 months. What was amplified from RNA transcripts were TCR beta CDR3 regions. The HTBI primer set served for first-round RT-PCR of the TCR CDR3. From the multiplex PCR reads, TCRdb called clonotypes with MiXCR, one entry per CDR3 protein. The sample has hundreds of thousands of distinct CDR3 sequences, approximately 14% seen once; the top ten hold about 9.4%. The specimen sequenced was blood. The clonotype was recovered from a woman between 18 and 30 years old with Graves' hyperthyroidism.

CDR3 region: CATSRTGDSNQPQHF. The CDR3 nucleotides read TGTGCCACCAGCAGAACAGGGGATAGCAATCAGCCCCAGCATTTT. The chain uses TRBV15 and TRBJ1-5; 7 bases fit TRBD1. The CDR3 length is 15 residues. The germline V gene encodes CDR1 LNHNV and CDR2 YYDKDF (reference sequence). The junction had 1 base not matched to a gene; V was cut back by 2 bases and J by 0 bases.